This is a list of T cell receptor beta chains from one sample in a study of Graves' ophthalmopathy and Graves' hyperthyroidism. A single record per CDR3 protein comes from TCRdb applying MiXCR to the multiplex PCR reads. The profile shows about 400,000 distinct CDR3 sequences, around 21% of them singletons. The sequenced material came from peripheral blood. The receptors originated from a woman aged 18-29 years with stable Graves' hyperthyroidism. CDR3s include the opening cysteine and the closing phenylalanine or tryptophan. The order of the fields is CDR3 protein, CDR3 DNA, D gene, J gene, clone size, V gene. The D gene is left open where the match is weak. Clone size is shown for a subset of rows, as once, few, many or a class of expanded clone.

CSAYRTAVYGYTF	TGCAGTGCGTACAGGACAGCCGTCTATGGCTACACCTTC	.	TRBJ1-2	many	TRBV20-1
CASSSKDRVSEAFF	TGTGCCAGCAGTTCGAAGGACAGGGTCTCTGAAGCTTTCTTT	TRBD1	TRBJ1-1	many	TRBV6-5
CASSQVGQKVSYEQYF	TGCGCCAGCAGCCAAGTCGGTCAGAAAGTCTCCTACGAGCAGTACTTC	.	TRBJ2-7	many	TRBV4-1
CASSFFSSGSSEQYF	TGTGCCAGCAGTTTTTTTTCTAGCGGGAGTTCCGAGCAGTACTTC	TRBD2	TRBJ2-7	.	TRBV12-3/TRBV12-4
CASSEEAGFYGYTF	TGTGCCAGCAGTGAAGAAGCGGGTTTTTACGGCTACACCTTC	.	TRBJ1-2	.	TRBV2
CASISLLDSQETQYF	TGTGCCAGCATTTCTCTCTTGGACAGCCAAGAGACCCAGTACTTC	.	TRBJ2-5	many	TRBV2
CASSPDREYGYTF	TGTGCCAGCAGTCCCGACAGGGAGTATGGCTACACCTTC	TRBD1	TRBJ1-2	many	TRBV6-1
CALQRGVTEAFF	TGTGCCCTTCAGAGGGGGGTCACTGAAGCTTTCTTT	.	TRBJ1-1	many	TRBV6-5
CASSYRDTNTGELFF	TGTGCCAGTAGTTACCGGGACACGAACACCGGGGAGCTGTTTTTT	.	TRBJ2-2	many	TRBV19
CASSYANTYDEQYF	TGTGCCAGCAGTTACGCAAACACCTACGACGAGCAGTACTTC	.	TRBJ2-7	.	TRBV6-2/TRBV6-3
CASSERGGTGNTIYF	TGCGCCAGCAGTGAGAGGGGGGGAACTGGAAACACCATATATTTT	.	TRBJ1-3	many	TRBV10-2
CASTPQAYNSPLHF	TGTGCCAGCACTCCGCAAGCCTATAATTCACCCCTCCACTTT	.	TRBJ1-6	many	TRBV12-3/TRBV12-4
CAISESGTSGTYEQYF	TGTGCCATCAGTGAGTCGGGGACTAGCGGCACCTACGAGCAGTACTTC	TRBD2	TRBJ2-7	many	TRBV10-3
CATSTKDKAYGYTF	TGTGCCACCAGCACCAAGGACAAAGCCTATGGCTACACCTTC	.	TRBJ1-2	many	TRBV15
CASGGEETQYF	TGTGCTAGTGGTGGGGAAGAGACCCAGTACTTC	.	TRBJ2-5	.	TRBV12-5
CASSQEGQGLRKYF	TGCGCCAGCAGCCAAGAAGGACAGGGCCTAAGGAAGTACTTC	TRBD1	TRBJ2-7	many	TRBV4-1
CASRDRQGKRNQPQHF	TGTGCCAGCAGGGACCGACAGGGTAAGAGGAATCAGCCCCAGCATTTT	TRBD1	TRBJ1-5	once	TRBV6-1
CSARDWKAVETQYF	TGCAGTGCTAGAGATTGGAAAGCGGTGGAGACCCAGTACTTC	.	TRBJ2-5	many	TRBV20-1
CASSFSGAAYEQYF	TGTGCCAGCAGTTTTTCCGGCGCGGCCTACGAGCAGTACTTC	.	TRBJ2-7	many	TRBV12-3/TRBV12-4
CASSLSLGETETQYF	TGTGCCAGCAGTTTATCGCTAGGGGAGACAGAGACCCAGTACTTC	.	TRBJ2-5	many	TRBV27
CSARSGDNYGYTF	TGCAGTGCTAGATCGGGGGACAACTATGGCTACACCTTC	.	TRBJ1-2	many	TRBV20-1
CAWSGTATDQPQHF	TGTGCCTGGAGTGGGACGGCCACCGATCAGCCCCAGCATTTT	.	TRBJ1-5	many	TRBV30
CAISREQGGPNTEAFF	TGTGCCATCAGCAGGGAGCAGGGAGGGCCGAACACTGAAGCTTTCTTT	.	TRBJ1-1	many	TRBV10-3
CASRDTLAHEQYF	TGTGCCAGCAGAGATACTTTGGCCCACGAGCAGTACTTC	.	TRBJ2-7	.	TRBV28
CAWSWTGDYGYTF	TGTGCCTGGAGCTGGACAGGGGACTATGGCTACACCTTC	TRBD1	TRBJ1-2	once	TRBV30
CASSRLAGIVYEQYF	TGTGCCAGCAGTCGACTAGCGGGAATCGTCTACGAGCAGTACTTC	TRBD2	TRBJ2-7	.	TRBV28
CASNLGGGRQETQYF	TGTGCCAGCAATCTCGGGGGAGGGCGGCAAGAGACCCAGTACTTC	TRBD2	TRBJ2-5	many	TRBV11-2
CASSQDILREQYF	TGCGCCAGCAGCCAAGATATACTGCGCGAGCAGTACTTC	.	TRBJ2-7	many	TRBV4-3
CATSRDYDRSSYEQYF	TGTGCCACCAGCAGAGATTATGACAGGAGTTCCTACGAGCAGTACTTC	.	TRBJ2-7	.	TRBV15
CASSQGTGSVGYTF	TGTGCCAGCAGCCAAGGCACGGGGAGCGTAGGCTACACCTTC	.	TRBJ1-2	.	TRBV4-2
CASGPTTWTDTEAFF	TGTGCTAGTGGTCCGACGACCTGGACGGACACTGAAGCTTTCTTT	.	TRBJ1-1	few	TRBV12-5
CVGGPNSYEQYF	TGTGTAGGCGGGCCCAACTCCTACGAGCAGTACTTC	.	TRBJ2-7	.	TRBV30
CASTPRRVYYEQYF	TGTGCCAGCACTCCTCGGAGGGTCTACTACGAGCAGTACTTC	.	TRBJ2-7	many	TRBV28
CAWSVGQGRTEAFF	TGTGCCTGGAGTGTAGGACAGGGGAGGACTGAAGCTTTCTTT	TRBD1	TRBJ1-1	few	TRBV30
CASRKQTSGSYEQYF	TGTGCCAGTAGGAAGCAGACTAGCGGCTCCTACGAGCAGTACTTC	TRBD2	TRBJ2-7	many	TRBV19
CASSGTRRPPYEQYF	TGCGCCAGCAGCGGGACTAGGAGGCCGCCCTACGAGCAGTACTTC	TRBD2	TRBJ2-7	many	TRBV4-1
CASSEPLGPYEQYF	TGTGCCAGCAGTGAACCCTTGGGGCCCTACGAGCAGTACTTC	.	TRBJ2-7	many	TRBV2
CASSLVPGAEAFF	TGCGCCAGCAGCTTGGTCCCGGGGGCTGAAGCTTTCTTT	.	TRBJ1-1	many	TRBV5-1
CACPRRDRGQSPLHF	TGTGCCTGTCCACGCCGGGACAGGGGCCAATCACCCCTCCACTTT	TRBD1	TRBJ1-6	many	TRBV27
CATSPRVPYQETQYF	TGTGCCACCAGCCCTCGCGTCCCGTACCAAGAGACCCAGTACTTC	.	TRBJ2-5	many	TRBV15
CASSPDVGYQYEQYF	TGTGCCAGCAGTCCAGACGTGGGATACCAGTACGAGCAGTACTTC	.	TRBJ2-7	once	TRBV27